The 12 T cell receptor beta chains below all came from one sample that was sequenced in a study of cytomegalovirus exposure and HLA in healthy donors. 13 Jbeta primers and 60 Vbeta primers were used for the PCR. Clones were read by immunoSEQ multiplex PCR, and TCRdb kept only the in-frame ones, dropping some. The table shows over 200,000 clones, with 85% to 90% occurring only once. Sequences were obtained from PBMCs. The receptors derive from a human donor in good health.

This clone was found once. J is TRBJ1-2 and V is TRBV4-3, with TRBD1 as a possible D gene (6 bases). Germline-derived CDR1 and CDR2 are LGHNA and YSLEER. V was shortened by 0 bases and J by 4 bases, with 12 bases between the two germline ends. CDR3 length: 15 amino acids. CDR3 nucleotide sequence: TGCGCCAGCAGCCAAGACTCAGGGGTCCCCTATGGCTACACCTTC. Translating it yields CASSQDSGVPYGYTF.

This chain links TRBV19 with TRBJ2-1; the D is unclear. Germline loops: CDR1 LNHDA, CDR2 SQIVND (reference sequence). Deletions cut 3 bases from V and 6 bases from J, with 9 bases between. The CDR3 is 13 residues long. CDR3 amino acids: CASSINGLNEQFF. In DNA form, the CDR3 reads TGTGCCAGTAGTATTAACGGTCTCAATGAGCAGTTCTTC.

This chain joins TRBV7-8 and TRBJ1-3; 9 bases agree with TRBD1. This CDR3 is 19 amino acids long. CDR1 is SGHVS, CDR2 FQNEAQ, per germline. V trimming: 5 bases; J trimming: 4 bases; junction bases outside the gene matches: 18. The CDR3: CASSPIRRQGVLKGNTIYF. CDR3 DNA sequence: TGTGCCAGCAGCCCAATCAGGCGACAGGGGGTCCTAAAGGGAAACACCATATATTTT.

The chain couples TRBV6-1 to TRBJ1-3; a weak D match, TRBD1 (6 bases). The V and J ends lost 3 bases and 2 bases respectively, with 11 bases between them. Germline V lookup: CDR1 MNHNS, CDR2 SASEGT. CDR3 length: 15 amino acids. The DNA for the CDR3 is TGTGCCAGCAGTGACTATCAGGGGACTGGAAACACCATATATTTT. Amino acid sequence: CASSDYQGTGNTIYF.

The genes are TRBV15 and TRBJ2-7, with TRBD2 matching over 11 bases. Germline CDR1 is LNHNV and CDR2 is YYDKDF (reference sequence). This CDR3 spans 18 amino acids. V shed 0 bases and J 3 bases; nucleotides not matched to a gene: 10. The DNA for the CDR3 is TGTGCCACCAGCAGAGATTTAACTAGCGGGAGCCCCATCTACGAGCAGTACTTC. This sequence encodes CATSRDLTSGSPIYEQYF.

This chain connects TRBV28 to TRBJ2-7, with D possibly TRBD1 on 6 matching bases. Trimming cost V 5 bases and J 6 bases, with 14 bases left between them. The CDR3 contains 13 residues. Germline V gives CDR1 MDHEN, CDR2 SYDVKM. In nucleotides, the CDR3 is TGTGCCAGCAGTCCGAGCGACAGGTCCGAGCAGTACTTC. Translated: CASSPSDRSEQYF.

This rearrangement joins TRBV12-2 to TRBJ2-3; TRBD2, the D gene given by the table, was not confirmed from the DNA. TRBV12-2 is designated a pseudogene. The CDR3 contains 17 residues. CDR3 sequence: CASRLETSGSETDTQYF. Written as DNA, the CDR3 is TGTGCAAGTCGCTTAGAGACTAGCGGGAGCGAGACAGATACGCAGTATTTT.

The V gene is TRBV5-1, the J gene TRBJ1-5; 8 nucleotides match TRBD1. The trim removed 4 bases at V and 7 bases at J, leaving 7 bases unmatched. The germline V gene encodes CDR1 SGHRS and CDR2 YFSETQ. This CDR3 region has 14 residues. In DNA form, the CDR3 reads TGCGCCAGCAGCACTGGACAGGGCGGGCAGCCCCAGCATTTT. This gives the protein CASSTGQGGQPQHF.

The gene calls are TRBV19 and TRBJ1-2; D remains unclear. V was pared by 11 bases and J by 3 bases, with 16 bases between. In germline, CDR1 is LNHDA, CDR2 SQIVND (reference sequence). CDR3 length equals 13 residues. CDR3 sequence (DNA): TGTGCCTCCAGAGACGGCGGGTACTATGGCTACACCTTC. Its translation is CASRDGGYYGYTF.

CDR3 region: CASSQAGSAGEETQYF. CDR3 bases: TGTGCCAGCAGCCAAGCGGGGTCAGCGGGAGAGGAGACCCAGTACTTC. The chain employs TRBV4-2 and TRBJ2-5, with TRBD2 matching over 8 bases. The CDR3 runs 16 residues. Germline CDR1 and CDR2: LGHNA and YNFKEQ. Trimming removed 1 base from V and 5 bases from J; junction bases left unmatched: 9.

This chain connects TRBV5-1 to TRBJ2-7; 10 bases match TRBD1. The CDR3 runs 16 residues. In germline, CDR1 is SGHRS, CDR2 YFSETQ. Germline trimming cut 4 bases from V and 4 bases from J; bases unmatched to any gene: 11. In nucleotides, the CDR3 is TGCGCCAGCAGCAACGGACAGGGGGTCGGAGGGTACGAGCAGTACTTC. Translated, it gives CASSNGQGVGGYEQYF.

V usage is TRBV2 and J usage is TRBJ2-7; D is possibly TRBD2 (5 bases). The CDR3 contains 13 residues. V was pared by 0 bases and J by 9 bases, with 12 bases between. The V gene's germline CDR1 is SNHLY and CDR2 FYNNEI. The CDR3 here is CASSEALRGAQYF. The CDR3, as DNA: TGTGCCAGCAGTGAAGCCCTACGGGGTGCGCAGTACTTC. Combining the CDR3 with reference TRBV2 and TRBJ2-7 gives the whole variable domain EPEVTQTPSHQVTQMGQEVILRCVPISNHLYFYWYRQILGQKVEFLVSFYNNEISEKSEIFDDQFSVERPDGSNFTLKIRSTKLEDSAMYFCASSEALRGAQYFGPGTRLTVT.